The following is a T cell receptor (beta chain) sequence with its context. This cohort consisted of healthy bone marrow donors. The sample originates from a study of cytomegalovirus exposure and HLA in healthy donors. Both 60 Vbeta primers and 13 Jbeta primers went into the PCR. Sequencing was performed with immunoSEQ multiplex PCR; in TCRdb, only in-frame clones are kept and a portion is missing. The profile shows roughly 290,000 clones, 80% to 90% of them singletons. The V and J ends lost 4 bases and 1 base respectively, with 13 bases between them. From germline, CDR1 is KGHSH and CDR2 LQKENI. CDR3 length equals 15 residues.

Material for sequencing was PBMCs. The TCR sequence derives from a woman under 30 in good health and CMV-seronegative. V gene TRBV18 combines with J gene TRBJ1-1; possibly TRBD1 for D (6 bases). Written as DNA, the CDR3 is TGTGCCAGCTCACGGGGTCCGGGACAGAACACTGAAGCTTTCTTT. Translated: CASSRGPGQNTEAFF.